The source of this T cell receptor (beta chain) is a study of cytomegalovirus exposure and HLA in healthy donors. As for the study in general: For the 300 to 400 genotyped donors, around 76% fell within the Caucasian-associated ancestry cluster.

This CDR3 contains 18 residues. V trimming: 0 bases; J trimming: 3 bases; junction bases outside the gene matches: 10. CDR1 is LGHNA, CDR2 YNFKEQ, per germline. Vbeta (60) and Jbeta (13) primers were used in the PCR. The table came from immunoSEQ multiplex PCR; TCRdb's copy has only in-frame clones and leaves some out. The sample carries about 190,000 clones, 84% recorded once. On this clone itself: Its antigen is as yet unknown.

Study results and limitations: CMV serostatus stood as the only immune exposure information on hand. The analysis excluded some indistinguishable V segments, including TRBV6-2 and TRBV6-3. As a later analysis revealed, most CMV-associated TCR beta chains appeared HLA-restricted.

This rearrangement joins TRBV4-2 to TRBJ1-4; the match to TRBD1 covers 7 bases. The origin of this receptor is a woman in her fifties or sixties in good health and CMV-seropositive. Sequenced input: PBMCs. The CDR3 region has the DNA TGTGCCAGCAGCCAAGATCCCCTGACAGGGCCCTCTAATGAAAAACTGTTTTTT. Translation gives CASSQDPLTGPSNEKLFF.